Here is one T cell receptor (beta chain) with its context. Amplification used 60 Vbeta primers and 13 Jbeta primers. The assay was immunoSEQ multiplex PCR, and TCRdb's table has in-frame clones only and misses some. The data show fewer than 150,000 clones, around 80% seen once. This sample is drawn from a study of cytomegalovirus exposure and HLA in healthy donors. This receptor was identified in a male donor in good health and CMV-seronegative. Material for sequencing was PBMCs.

Here the CDR3 reads CASSLGPGNTEAFF. The DNA for the CDR3 is TGTGCCAGCAGCTTAGGGCCGGGGAACACTGAAGCTTTCTTT. The rearrangement uses TRBV7-2 and TRBJ1-1, with D hard to call. Germline V lookup: CDR1 SGHTA, CDR2 FQGNSA. This CDR3 is 14 amino acids long. V was pared by 1 base and J by 1 base, with 7 bases between.